The 30 T cell receptor beta chains reported below all come from one sample, sequenced in a study of T cell repertoires in cytomegalovirus infection. From the reads, TCRdb called clonotypes with MiXCR, one entry per CDR3 protein. This sample carries about 100,000 distinct CDR3 sequences, 15% to 20% of them seen once, and the ten largest clones take over 8%. Sample: PBMCs. All receptors derive from a human donor in good health (CMV status not recorded). Some clones in this sample may be carry-over from other donors' samples.

The chain links TRBV5-1 to TRBJ2-3, with 10 bases identical to TRBD2. CDR1 is SGHRS and CDR2 is YFSETQ in the germline V gene. Trimming took 3 bases from V and 2 from J; bases not matched to a gene: 6. The CDR3 is 16 amino acids. CDR3 coding DNA: TGCGCCAGCAGCTCAGATAGCGGGGGGCCCACAGATACGCAGTATTTT. Amino acid sequence: CASSSDSGGPTDTQYF.

This clonotype was detected only a few times. The chain couples TRBV6-6 to TRBJ2-5, with 7 bases identical to TRBD1. The CDR3 is 14 amino acids. The V and J ends lost 7 bases and 5 bases, in that order; junction bases with no gene match: 10. Germline V CDR1 and CDR2: MNHNY, SVGAGI (reference sequence). For the CDR3, the DNA is TGTGCCAGCAAAGACAGGGTTCTAGGCGAGACCCAGTACTTC. This encodes CASKDRVLGETQYF.

As for this clonotype: It may be a read error: a sequence one base away is much more abundant. This CDR3 reads CASSLRSYEQYF. The CDR3 bases are TGTGCCAGCAGCCTACGGAGCTACGAGCAGTACTTC. The V call is TRBV7-8, the J call TRBJ2-7; no definite D call. The CDR3 covers 12 residues. V lost 5 bases, J lost 3 bases, and 8 bases lay in between. CDR1 and CDR2 (germline): SGHVS, FQNEAQ. The full variable domain, with the rest looked up from reference TRBV7-8 and TRBJ2-7, is GAGVSQSPRYKVAKRGQDVALRCDPISGHVSLFWYQQALGQGPEFLTYFQNEAQLDKSGLPSDRFFAERPEGSVSTLKIQRTQQEDSAVYLCASSLRSYEQYFGPGTRLTVT.

This chain connects TRBV4-1 to TRBJ1-2; a weak D match, TRBD1 (6 bases). CDR3 size: 14 residues. V was shortened by 1 base and J by 6 bases, with 12 bases between the two germline ends. Per the germline V gene, CDR1 is MGHRA and CDR2 is YSYEKL. CDR3 bases: TGCGCCAGCAGCCAAGTAAAACCAGGGGATGGCTACACCTTC. Its protein is CASSQVKPGDGYTF.

Concerning this clonotype: This may come from a read error, since a much larger clone is one base off. The chain carries TRBV19 and TRBJ1-5; D ambiguous. Germline V gene data show CDR1 as LNHDA and CDR2 as SQIVND (reference sequence). This CDR3 spans 16 amino acids. The V and J ends lost 2 bases and 1 base respectively, with 12 bases between them. The CDR3 nucleotides read TGTGCCAGTAGTATATGGGAGGCTATAAGCAATCAGCCCCAGCATTTT. It yields the protein CASSIWEAISNQPQHF.

In its sample, this clonotype was seen many times. The CDR3: CASSFAGASTGELFF. In DNA, the CDR3 is TGTGCCAGCAGCTTCGCAGGGGCCTCAACCGGGGAGCTGTTTTTT. V usage is TRBV7-2 and J usage is TRBJ2-2, with TRBD1 as a possible D gene (6 bases). CDR3 length equals 15 residues. V lost 3 bases and J 5 bases, leaving 13 bases between the germline ends. Per germline, CDR1 SGHTA and CDR2 FQGNSA.

The chain uses TRBV28 and TRBJ1-5, with D unresolved. The CDR3 has 16 residues. From germline, CDR1 is MDHEN and CDR2 SYDVKM. The germline V and J ends were trimmed by 4 bases and 3 bases, with 16 bases remaining between them. Here the CDR3 DNA reads TGTGCCAGCAGTTCCAATCCCGGGGATGACAATCAGCCCCAGCATTTT. Translation gives CASSSNPGDDNQPQHF. Supplemented by reference TRBV28 and TRBJ1-5, the full variable domain reads DVKVTQSSRYLVKRTGEKVFLECVQDMDHENMFWYRQDPGLGLRLIYFSYDVKMKEKGDIPEGYSVSREKKERFSLILESASTNQTSMYLCASSSNPGDDNQPQHFGDGTRLSIL.

J is TRBJ2-3 and V is TRBV20-1; no definite D call. CDR3 length: 12 amino acids. Deletions cut 3 bases from V and 6 bases from J, with 10 bases between. Germline CDR1 DFQATT, CDR2 SNEGSKA (reference sequence). The CDR3: CSARVPADTQYF. CDR3 DNA sequence: TGCAGTGCTAGGGTCCCCGCGGATACGCAGTATTTT.

This clonotype was observed a few times. This chain uses TRBV15 with TRBJ1-2; D not certain. V was cut by 5 bases and J by 0 bases, with 7 bases left in between. The CDR3 covers 13 residues. Germline assignment: CDR1 LNHNV and CDR2 YYDKDF (reference sequence). CDR3 DNA: TGTGCCACCAGCCCCGGCCCTAACTATGGCTACACCTTC. Its translation: CATSPGPNYGYTF.

This clonotype was seen many times. This rearrangement joins TRBV7-6 to TRBJ2-1, with 11 bases matching TRBD2. CDR3 size: 14 residues. CDR1 and CDR2 from the germline V gene are SGHVS and FNYEAQ. Trimming at V came to 5 bases and at J to 10 bases, leaving 7 bases not matched to a gene. The CDR3: CASSLLAGGGEQFF. The CDR3, as DNA: TGTGCCAGCAGCCTCCTAGCGGGGGGTGGGGAGCAGTTCTTC.

This clonotype was observed a handful of times. This chain joins TRBV30 and TRBJ2-7; 8 bases line up with TRBD1. J gave up 6 bases and V 5 bases, and 12 bases lay outside the gene matches. CDR1 and CDR2 (germline): GTSNPN, SVGIG (reference sequence). The CDR3 consists of 14 residues. For the CDR3, the DNA is TGTGCCTGGGCAGGGGGCCGGGGCATGGGCGAGCAGTACTTC. Its translation is CAWAGGRGMGEQYF.

This clonotype showed up just a few times. The chain joins TRBV30 to TRBJ1-5; D not certain. This CDR3 contains 14 residues. Germline V gene lookup returns CDR1 GTSNPN and CDR2 SVGIG (reference sequence). V was clipped by 0 bases and J by 5 bases, with 11 bases between them. The CDR3 spells CAWSVDGGDQPQHF. CDR3 sequence (DNA): TGTGCCTGGAGTGTAGATGGTGGGGATCAGCCCCAGCATTTT.

This clonotype was counted between two and nine times. The chain carries TRBV7-3 and TRBJ1-6, with D possibly TRBD1 on 6 matching bases. Germline V gives CDR1 SGHTA, CDR2 FQGTGA. The CDR3 extends over 12 amino acids. Between the trimmed V and J ends, which lost 5 bases and 10 bases, there was a span of 9 bases. CDR3 in amino acids: CASSPGESPLHF. In DNA form, the CDR3 reads TGTGCCAGCAGCCCAGGGGAATCACCCCTCCACTTT. Based on the CDR3 plus reference TRBV7-3 and TRBJ1-6, the full variable domain is GAGVSQTPSNKVTEKGKYVELRCDPISGHTALYWYRQSLGQGPEFLIYFQGTGAADDSGLPNDRFFAVRPEGSVSTLKIQRTERGDSAVYLCASSPGESPLHFGNGTRLTVT.

CDR3 nucleotides: TGCAGTGCTAGGAGGACAGGCGGCGGCTACACCTTC. Protein: CSARRTGGGYTF. V is TRBV20-1 and J is TRBJ1-2, with 7 bases matching TRBD1. The CDR3 runs 12 residues. The V segment lost 3 bases and the J segment 8 bases; nucleotides outside the gene matches: 6. Germline V lookup: CDR1 DFQATT, CDR2 SNEGSKA (reference sequence).

This clonotype was seen a handful of times. The chain has TRBV20-1 and TRBJ2-3; D tentatively reads TRBD1 or TRBD2 (6 bases each). The germline CDR1 and CDR2 sequences are DFQATT and SNEGSKA (reference sequence). CDR3 length: 14 residues. V lost 6 bases, J lost 3 bases, and 16 bases lay in between. The CDR3 protein is CSAVQGGGTDTQYF. The CDR3 bases are TGCAGTGCGGTACAGGGTGGGGGGACAGATACGCAGTATTTT.

This clonotype was seen ten or more times. This chain links TRBV28 with TRBJ1-2, with D maybe TRBD1 (5 bases). Per germline, CDR1 MDHEN and CDR2 SYDVKM. The CDR3 is 13 amino acids. Trimming left V 7 bases short and J 2 bases short, with 11 bases between. The CDR3: CASTKGLNYGYTF. CDR3 DNA: TGTGCCAGCACAAAGGGACTCAACTATGGCTACACCTTC.

This clonotype was detected only a few times. Mismatch with germline at one junction end may stem from a read error. The chain has TRBV6-5 and TRBJ1-1; maybe TRBD1 (6 bases). The CDR3 sequence is 15 residues long. The V gene's germline CDR1 is MNHEY and CDR2 SVGAGI. In nucleotides, the CDR3 is TGTGCCAGCCGAGCCTTAGACAGGCAGAACGCTGAAGCTTTCTTT. Encoded protein: CASRALDRQNAEAFF.

This clonotype was detected many times. V gene TRBV18 combines with J gene TRBJ2-1; 9 nucleotides agree with TRBD2. The length of the CDR3 is 17 residues. Germline V CDR1 and CDR2: KGHSH, LQKENI. J was trimmed by 6 bases and V by 3 bases; bases with no gene match: 12. CDR3 sequence: CASSPSLRRGGSNEQFF. The CDR3 coding sequence is TGTGCCAGCTCACCTTCTTTGCGGCGGGGGGGCTCCAATGAGCAGTTCTTC.

The chain couples TRBV10-3 to TRBJ2-2; D not resolved. The CDR3 length is 11 residues. V shed 10 bases and J shed 14 bases, with 17 bases lying between them. Germline CDR1 ENHRY, CDR2 SYGVKD. CDR3 sequence reads: CATQREGILFF. In DNA, the CDR3 is TGTGCCACCCAAAGGGAAGGGATCCTGTTTTTT.

This clonotype was observed a handful of times. This chain joins TRBV29-1 and TRBJ1-2; D is unresolved. V gave up 7 bases and J gave up 5 bases, with 11 bases separating them. Germline V CDR1 and CDR2: SQVTM, ANQGSEA. CDR3 length: 11 amino acids. The CDR3 DNA sequence: TGCAGCGGGTGGACTGAGTATGGCTACACCTTC. This translates into CSGWTEYGYTF.

This clonotype was seen ten or more times. The J gene is TRBJ2-1, the V gene TRBV7-2; D uncertain. Germline V lookup: CDR1 SGHTA, CDR2 FQGNSA. The V and J ends lost 5 bases and 0 bases respectively, with 14 bases between them. The CDR3 contains 16 residues. CDR3 region: CASSPRPRGSYNEQFF. The CDR3 bases are TGTGCCAGCAGCCCTAGACCGAGAGGCTCCTACAATGAGCAGTTCTTC.

V gene TRBV20-1 combines with J gene TRBJ1-1; TRBD1 is a possible D gene (6 bases). Trimming shortened V by 3 bases and J by 5 bases, and 10 bases separated the two germline ends. Germline V gives CDR1 DFQATT, CDR2 SNEGSKA (reference sequence). This CDR3 spans 12 amino acids. Written as DNA, the CDR3 is TGCAGTGCTAGCAACAGGGTGACTGAAGCTTTCTTT. This gives the protein CSASNRVTEAFF.

V is TRBV20-1 and J is TRBJ1-2; the D gene is possibly TRBD1 (5 bases). The germline V and J ends were trimmed by 3 bases and 5 bases, with 16 bases remaining between them. The CDR3 totals 14 residues. Germline V gene lookup returns CDR1 DFQATT and CDR2 SNEGSKA (reference sequence). CDR3 sequence reads: CSARSSREPYGYTF. The CDR3 nucleotides read TGCAGTGCTAGGTCCTCCAGGGAACCTTATGGCTACACCTTC.

This clonotype was found many times. The chain carries TRBV7-8 and TRBJ2-2; TRBD1 might be the D (6 bases). V lost 2 bases, J lost 4 bases, and 20 bases lay in between. The CDR3 length is 18 residues. The germline CDR1 and CDR2 sequences are SGHVS and FQNEAQ. CDR3 protein: CASSLFPYTGTGTGELFF. As DNA, the CDR3 is TGTGCCAGCAGCTTATTTCCCTATACAGGGACGGGCACCGGGGAGCTGTTTTTT.

There are many counts of this clonotype. This chain connects TRBV7-8 to TRBJ2-2; weak D call: TRBD2 (6 bases). Germline CDR1 is SGHVS and CDR2 is FQNEAQ. The length of the CDR3 is 15 residues. The V gene lost 4 bases and the J gene lost 3 bases, with 12 bases spanning the gap. In DNA, the CDR3 is TGTGCCAGCAGCTCTCGGGGGTCCGACACCGGGGAGCTGTTTTTT. It codes for CASSSRGSDTGELFF.

This clonotype was picked up a small number of times. CDR3 DNA sequence: TGCAGTGCTCCCTGGGGAGGGCGGTACGAGCAGTACTTC. This gives the protein CSAPWGGRYEQYF. This chain joins TRBV20-1 and TRBJ2-7; 7 nucleotides line up with TRBD2. This CDR3 has 13 residues. The trim removed 5 bases at V and 4 bases at J, leaving 8 bases unmatched. CDR1 and CDR2 from the germline V gene are DFQATT and SNEGSKA (reference sequence).

V usage is TRBV5-4 and J usage is TRBJ2-4, with TRBD2 matching over 9 bases. The germline gives CDR1 SGHNT, CDR2 YYREEE (reference sequence). Unmatched junction bases numbered 6, after V lost 4 bases and J lost 1 base. This CDR3 is built from 16 residues. CDR3 nucleotides: TGTGCCAGCAGCCAGAAAAGCGGGGGGGCCAAAAACATTCAGTACTTC. It is translated as CASSQKSGGAKNIQYF.

This clonotype was seen repeatedly, ten times or more. V gene TRBV7-2 combines with J gene TRBJ2-1, with 8 nucleotides matching TRBD2. Germline V gene sequence: CDR1 SGHTA, CDR2 FQGNSA. This CDR3 has 14 amino acids. The V and J ends lost 1 base and 6 bases, in that order; junction bases with no gene match: 2. CDR3 amino acids: CASSLVRGGNEQFF. The DNA for the CDR3 is TGTGCCAGCAGCTTAGTTCGGGGGGGCAATGAGCAGTTCTTC.

The V gene is TRBV29-1, the J gene TRBJ2-7; D gene ambiguous. The V gene lost 6 bases and the J gene lost 1 base, with 19 bases spanning the gap. Germline CDR1 is SQVTM and CDR2 is ANQGSEA. CDR3 size: 15 residues. CDR3 loop: CSVSSRYGASYEQYF. The CDR3 nucleotides read TGCAGCGTGTCCTCCCGGTACGGAGCTTCCTACGAGCAGTACTTC.

A word on this clonotype: The final CDR3 position lacks the conserved phenylalanine or tryptophan, pointing to a likely read error. This chain uses TRBV19 with TRBJ1-1; D unclear. Trimming shortened V by 5 bases and J by 5 bases, and 15 bases separated the two germline ends. This CDR3 spans 14 amino acids. Germline loops: CDR1 LNHDA, CDR2 SQIVND (reference sequence). CDR3 region: CASSLTRAETEAFY. The CDR3 DNA reads TGTGCCAGTAGTCTGACAAGAGCGGAGACTGAAGCTTTCTAT.